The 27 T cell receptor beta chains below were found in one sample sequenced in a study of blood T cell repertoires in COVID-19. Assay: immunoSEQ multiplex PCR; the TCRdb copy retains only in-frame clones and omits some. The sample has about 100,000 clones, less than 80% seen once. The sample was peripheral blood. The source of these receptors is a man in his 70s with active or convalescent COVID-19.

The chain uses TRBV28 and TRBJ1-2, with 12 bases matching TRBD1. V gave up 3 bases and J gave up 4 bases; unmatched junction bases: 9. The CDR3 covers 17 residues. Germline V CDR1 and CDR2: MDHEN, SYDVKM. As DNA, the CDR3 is TGTGCCAGCAGTTTCCTCGGGACAGGGGGCCTCTTCTATGGCTACACCTTC. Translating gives CASSFLGTGGLFYGYTF.

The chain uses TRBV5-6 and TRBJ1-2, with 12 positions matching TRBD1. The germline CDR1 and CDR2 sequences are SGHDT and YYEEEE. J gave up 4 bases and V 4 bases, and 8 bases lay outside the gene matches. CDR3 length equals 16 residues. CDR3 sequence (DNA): TGTGCCAGCAGCCAATTGGGACAGGGGGCGGGCTATGGCTACACCTTC. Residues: CASSQLGQGAGYGYTF.

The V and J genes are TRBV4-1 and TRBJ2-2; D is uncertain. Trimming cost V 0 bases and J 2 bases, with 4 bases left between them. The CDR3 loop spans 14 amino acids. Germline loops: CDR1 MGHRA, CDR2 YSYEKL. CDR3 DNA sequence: TGCGCCAGCAGCCAAGAAACTAACACCGGGGAGCTGTTTTTT. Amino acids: CASSQETNTGELFF.

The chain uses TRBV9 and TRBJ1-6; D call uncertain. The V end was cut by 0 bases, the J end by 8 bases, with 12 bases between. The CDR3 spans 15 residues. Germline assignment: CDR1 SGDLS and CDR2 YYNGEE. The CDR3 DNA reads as TGTGCCAGCAGCGTAGGGTTGGTTACAGATTCACCCCTCCACTTT. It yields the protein CASSVGLVTDSPLHF. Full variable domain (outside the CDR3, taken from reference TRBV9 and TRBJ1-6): DSGVTQTPKHLITATGQRVTLRCSPRSGDLSVYWYQQSLDQGLQFLIQYYNGEERAKGNILERFSAQQFPDLHSELNLSSLELGDSALYFCASSVGLVTDSPLHFGNGTRLTVT.

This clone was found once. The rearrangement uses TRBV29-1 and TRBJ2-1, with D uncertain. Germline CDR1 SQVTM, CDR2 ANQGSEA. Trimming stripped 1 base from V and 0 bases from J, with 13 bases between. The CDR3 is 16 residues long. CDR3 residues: CSVEVVSRSSYNEQFF. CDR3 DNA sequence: TGCAGCGTTGAAGTGGTTAGCCGGTCCTCCTACAATGAGCAGTTCTTC.

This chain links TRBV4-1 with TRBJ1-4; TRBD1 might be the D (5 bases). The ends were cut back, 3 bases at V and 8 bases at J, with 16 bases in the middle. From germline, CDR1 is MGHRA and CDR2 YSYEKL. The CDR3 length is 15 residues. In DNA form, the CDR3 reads TGCGCCAGCAGCCAGCAGGGAAAGGGCGAGGAAAAACTGTTTTTT. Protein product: CASSQQGKGEEKLFF.

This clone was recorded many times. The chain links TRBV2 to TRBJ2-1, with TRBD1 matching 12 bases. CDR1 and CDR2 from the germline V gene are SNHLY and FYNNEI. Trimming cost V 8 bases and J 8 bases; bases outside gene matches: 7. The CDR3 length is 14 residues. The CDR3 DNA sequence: TGTGCCAGCTGGGGACAGGGGGCTTTGGATGAGCAGTTCTTC. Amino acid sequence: CASWGQGALDEQFF.

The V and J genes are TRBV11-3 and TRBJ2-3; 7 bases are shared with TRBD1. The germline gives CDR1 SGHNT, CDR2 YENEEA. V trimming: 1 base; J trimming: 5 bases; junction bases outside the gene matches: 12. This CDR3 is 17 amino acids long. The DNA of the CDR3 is TGTGCCAGCAGCTTAGGCCCCCAACAGGGGACGGGAGATACGCAGTATTTT. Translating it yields CASSLGPQQGTGDTQYF.

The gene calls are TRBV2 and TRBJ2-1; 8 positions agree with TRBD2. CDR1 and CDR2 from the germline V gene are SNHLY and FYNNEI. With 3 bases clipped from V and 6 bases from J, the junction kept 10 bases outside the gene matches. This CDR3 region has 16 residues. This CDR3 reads CASSEGLVFGVNEQFF. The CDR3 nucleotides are TGTGCCAGCAGTGAGGGACTAGTGTTTGGGGTCAATGAGCAGTTCTTC.

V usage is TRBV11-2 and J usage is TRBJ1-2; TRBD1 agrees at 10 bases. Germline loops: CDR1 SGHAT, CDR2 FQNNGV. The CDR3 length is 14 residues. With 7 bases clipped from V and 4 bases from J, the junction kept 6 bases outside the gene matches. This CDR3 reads CASKGTGDAYGYTF. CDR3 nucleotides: TGTGCCAGCAAGGGGACAGGGGATGCCTATGGCTACACCTTC.

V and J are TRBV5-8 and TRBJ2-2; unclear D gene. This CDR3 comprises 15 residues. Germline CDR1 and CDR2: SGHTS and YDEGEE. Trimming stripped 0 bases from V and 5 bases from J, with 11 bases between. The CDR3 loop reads CASSLGHPRTGELFF. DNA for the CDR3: TGTGCCAGCAGCTTGGGGCACCCGAGGACCGGGGAGCTGTTTTTT.

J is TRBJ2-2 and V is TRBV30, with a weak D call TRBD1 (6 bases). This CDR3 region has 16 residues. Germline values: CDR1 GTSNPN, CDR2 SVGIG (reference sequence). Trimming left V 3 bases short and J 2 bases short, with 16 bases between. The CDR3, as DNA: TGTGCCTGGAGGGGTGCAGGACAGCTAAACACCGGGGAGCTGTTTTTT. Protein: CAWRGAGQLNTGELFF.

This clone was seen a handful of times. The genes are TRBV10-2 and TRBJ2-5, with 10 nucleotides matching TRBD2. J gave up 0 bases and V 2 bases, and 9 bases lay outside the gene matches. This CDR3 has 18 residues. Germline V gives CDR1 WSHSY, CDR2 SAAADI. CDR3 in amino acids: CASSEGWLAGAYQETQYF. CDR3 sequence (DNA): TGCGCCAGCAGTGAGGGGTGGCTAGCGGGGGCCTACCAAGAGACCCAGTACTTC.

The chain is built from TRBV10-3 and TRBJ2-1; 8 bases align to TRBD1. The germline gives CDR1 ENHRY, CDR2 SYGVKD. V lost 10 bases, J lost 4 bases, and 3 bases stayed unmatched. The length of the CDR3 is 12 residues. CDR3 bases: TGTGCCACCGGACAGGGTTACAATGAGCAGTTCTTC. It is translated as CATGQGYNEQFF.

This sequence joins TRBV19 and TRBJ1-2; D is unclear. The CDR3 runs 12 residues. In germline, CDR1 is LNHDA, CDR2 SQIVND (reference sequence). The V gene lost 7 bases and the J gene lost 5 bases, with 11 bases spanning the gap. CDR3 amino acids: CASKKAGYGYTF. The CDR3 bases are TGTGCCAGTAAGAAGGCAGGATATGGCTACACCTTC.

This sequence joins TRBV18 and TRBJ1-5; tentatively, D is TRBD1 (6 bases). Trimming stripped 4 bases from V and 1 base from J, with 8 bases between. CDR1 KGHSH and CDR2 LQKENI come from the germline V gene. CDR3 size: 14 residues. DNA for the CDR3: TGTGCCAGCTCACAGGGGGAGAGCAATCAGCCCCAGCATTTT. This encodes CASSQGESNQPQHF.

The CDR3 here is CASSYRPGQHNQPQHF. CDR3 sequence (DNA): TGTGCCAGCAGTTACAGACCGGGACAACACAATCAGCCCCAGCATTTT. The V gene is TRBV6-2 or TRBV6-3, the J gene TRBJ1-5, with D possibly TRBD1 on 6 matching bases. Germline values: CDR1 MNHEY, CDR2 SVGEGT. CDR3 size: 16 residues. Trimming removed 2 bases from V and 3 bases from J, with 14 bases in between.

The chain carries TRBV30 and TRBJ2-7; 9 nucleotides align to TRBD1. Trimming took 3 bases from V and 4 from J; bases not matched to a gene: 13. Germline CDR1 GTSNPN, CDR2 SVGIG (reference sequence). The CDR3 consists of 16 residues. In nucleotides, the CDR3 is TGTGCCTGGAGGCCATTCCCCCCGGGACAGGGTTACGAGCAGTACTTC. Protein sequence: CAWRPFPPGQGYEQYF.

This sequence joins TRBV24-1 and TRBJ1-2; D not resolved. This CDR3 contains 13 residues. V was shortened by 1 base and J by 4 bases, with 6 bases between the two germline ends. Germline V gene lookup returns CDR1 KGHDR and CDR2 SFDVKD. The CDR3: CATSDFAGYGYTF. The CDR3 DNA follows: TGTGCCACCAGTGATTTCGCCGGCTATGGCTACACCTTC.

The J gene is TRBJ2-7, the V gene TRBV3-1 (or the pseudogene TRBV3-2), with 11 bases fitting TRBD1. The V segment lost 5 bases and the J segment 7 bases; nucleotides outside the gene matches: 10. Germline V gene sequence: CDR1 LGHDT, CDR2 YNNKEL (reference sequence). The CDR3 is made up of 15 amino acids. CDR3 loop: CASSSGTGGLSEQYF. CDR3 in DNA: TGTGCCAGCAGCTCCGGGACAGGGGGATTGTCGGAGCAGTACTTC.

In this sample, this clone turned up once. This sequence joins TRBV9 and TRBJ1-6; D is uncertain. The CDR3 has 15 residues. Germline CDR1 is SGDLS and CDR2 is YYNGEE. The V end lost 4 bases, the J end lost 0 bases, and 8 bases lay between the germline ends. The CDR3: CASSPESSYNSPLHF. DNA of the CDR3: TGTGCCAGCAGCCCGGAGAGCTCCTATAATTCACCCCTCCACTTT. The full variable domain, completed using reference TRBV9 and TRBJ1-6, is DSGVTQTPKHLITATGQRVTLRCSPRSGDLSVYWYQQSLDQGLQFLIQYYNGEERAKGNILERFSAQQFPDLHSELNLSSLELGDSALYFCASSPESSYNSPLHFGNGTRLTVT.

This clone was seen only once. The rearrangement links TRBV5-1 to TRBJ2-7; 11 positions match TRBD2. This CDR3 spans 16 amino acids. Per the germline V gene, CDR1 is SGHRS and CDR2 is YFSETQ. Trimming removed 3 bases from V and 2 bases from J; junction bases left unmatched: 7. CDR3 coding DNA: TGCGCCAGCAGCTCAGGGACTAGCGGAGGGACCTACGAGCAGTACTTC. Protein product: CASSSGTSGGTYEQYF. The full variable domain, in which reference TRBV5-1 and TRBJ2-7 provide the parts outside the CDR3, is KAGVTQTPRYLIKTRGQQVTLSCSPISGHRSVSWYQQTPGQGLQFLFEYFSETQRNKGNFPGRFSGRQFSNSRSEMNVSTLELGDSALYLCASSSGTSGGTYEQYFGPGTRLTVT.

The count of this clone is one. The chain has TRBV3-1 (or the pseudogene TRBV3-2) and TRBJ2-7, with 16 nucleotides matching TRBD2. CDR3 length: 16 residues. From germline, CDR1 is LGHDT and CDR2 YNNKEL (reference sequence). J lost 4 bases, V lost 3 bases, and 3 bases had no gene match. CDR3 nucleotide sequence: TGTGCCAGCAGCCAGGGACTAGCGGGAGGGGGTTACGAGCAGTACTTC. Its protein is CASSQGLAGGGYEQYF.

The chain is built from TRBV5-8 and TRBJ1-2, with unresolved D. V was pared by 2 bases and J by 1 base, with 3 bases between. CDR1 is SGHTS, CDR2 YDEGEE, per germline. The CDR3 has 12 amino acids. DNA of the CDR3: TGTGCCAGCAGCTTTAATAACTATGGCTACACCTTC. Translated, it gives CASSFNNYGYTF.

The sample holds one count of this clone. In DNA, the CDR3 is TGTGCCAGCGGGGCAGGGTGGAACGAGCAGTACTTC. Translating it yields CASGAGWNEQYF. This chain connects TRBV6-5 to TRBJ2-7, with TRBD1 as a possible D gene (5 bases). CDR1 MNHEY and CDR2 SVGAGI come from the germline V gene. V was trimmed by 8 bases and J by 5 bases, leaving 13 bases between them. The CDR3 consists of 12 residues.

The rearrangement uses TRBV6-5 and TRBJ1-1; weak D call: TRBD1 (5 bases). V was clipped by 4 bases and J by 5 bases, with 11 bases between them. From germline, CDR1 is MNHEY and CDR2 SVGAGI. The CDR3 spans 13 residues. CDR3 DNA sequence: TGTGCCAGCAGTTTACAGGTCCCTACTGAAGCTTTCTTT. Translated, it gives CASSLQVPTEAFF.

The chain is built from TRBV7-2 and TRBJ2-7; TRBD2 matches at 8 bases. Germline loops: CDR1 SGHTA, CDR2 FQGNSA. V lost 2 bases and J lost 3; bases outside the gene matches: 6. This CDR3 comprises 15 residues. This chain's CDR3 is CASSLFRGGGYEQYF. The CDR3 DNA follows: TGTGCCAGCAGCTTATTTCGGGGGGGCGGCTACGAGCAGTACTTC.